This is a list of T cell receptor beta chains from one sample in a study of CD8 T cells in ankylosing spondylitis. TCRdb re-analysed the 5' RACE reads in MiXCR, keeping a single row per CDR3 protein. Of over 700,000 distinct CDR3 sequences listed, under 20% were seen once; the top ten hold under 20%. Sequencing was performed on blood, either unsorted or a sorted T cell fraction (not recorded which). All receptors derive from a male donor with ankylosing spondylitis. The CDR3 runs from the conserved cysteine through the conserved F or W. Fields, in order: V gene, J gene, clone size, D gene, CDR3 DNA, CDR3 protein. A D gene is named only where the DNA matches it firmly. The size field is filled for only some rows; it gives once, few, many or a size class.

TRBV29-1	TRBJ2-1	-	-	TGCAGCGTTGGGTCCCAAACTAGTTACAATGAGCAGTTCTTC	CSVGSQTSYNEQFF
TRBV4-3	TRBJ2-2	few	-	TGCGCCAGCAGCCATCAAAGGGAAACCGGGGAGCTGTTTTTT	CASSHQRETGELFF
TRBV5-4	TRBJ2-3	-	-	TGTGCCAGCGGGTGGGACATCGATAGCACAGATACGCAGTATTTT	CASGWDIDSTDTQYF
TRBV28	TRBJ2-3	many	TRBD2	TGTGCCAGCACAACTAGCGGCCACACAGATACGCAGTATTTT	CASTTSGHTDTQYF
TRBV3-1	TRBJ2-6	-	-	TGTGCCAGCAGCCAAGATAGGGCGGCGGGGGGGGCCAACGTCCTGACTTTC	CASSQDRAAGGANVLTF
TRBV20-1	TRBJ2-3	many	-	TGCAGTGCTAGAGGCTCGACAGGAAGCACAGATACGCAGTATTTT	CSARGSTGSTDTQYF
TRBV3-1	TRBJ2-1	-	-	TGTGCCAGCAGCGAAGACAAGAATGAGCAGTTCTTC	CASSEDKNEQFF
TRBV28	TRBJ2-7	-	-	TGTGCCAGCAGTATCACCTTTGTCTACGAGCAGTACTTC	CASSITFVYEQYF
TRBV5-4	TRBJ2-1	-	TRBD2	TGTGCCAGCAGCTTGTCTAGCGGGAGCAATGAGCAGTTCTTC	CASSLSSGSNEQFF
TRBV27	TRBJ1-1	-	-	TGTGCCAGCAGTACCTGGACTGACCACACTGAAGCTTTCTTT	CASSTWTDHTEAFF
TRBV6-2/TRBV6-3	TRBJ2-3	-	TRBD1	TGTGCCAGCAGCTATCCCGGGACAGGGGAGTATTTT	CASSYPGTGEYF
TRBV20-1	TRBJ2-3	-	-	TGCAGTGCTAGGGTTGGAGGGGGTAGCACAGATACGCAGTATTTT	CSARVGGGSTDTQYF
TRBV30	TRBJ2-1	few	-	TGTGCCTGGGCTATCCCAGGGAGATACAATGAGCAGTTCTTC	CAWAIPGRYNEQFF
TRBV27	TRBJ2-7	few	-	TGTGCCAGCAGTCTCCATTCTGGGACCTTTTACGAGCAGTACTTC	CASSLHSGTFYEQYF
TRBV3-1	TRBJ1-2	-	-	TGTGCCAGCAGTGGGACACTGAGTAACTATGGCTACACCTTC	CASSGTLSNYGYTF
TRBV7-2	TRBJ2-3	-	TRBD1	TGTGCCAGCAGCTCCCCTTCGACAGGGTGGCGCACAGATACGCAGTATTTT	CASSSPSTGWRTDTQYF
TRBV6-6	TRBJ1-1	-	-	TGTGCCAGCAGTTCCCCTCAAAGGGCCACTGAAGCTTTCTTT	CASSSPQRATEAFF
TRBV18	TRBJ1-5	-	-	TGTGCCAGCTCACCAGCCGCAGAAAATCAGCCCCAGCATTTT	CASSPAAENQPQHF
TRBV4-2	TRBJ1-2	-	TRBD1	TGTGCCAGCAGCCACGGACAGGGGGAACTAGGCTATGGCTACACCTTC	CASSHGQGELGYGYTF
TRBV5-1	TRBJ1-2	many	-	TGCGCCAGCAGCTTTTTGGGGGACTATGGCTACACCTTC	CASSFLGDYGYTF
TRBV7-3	TRBJ2-7	few	-	TGTGCCAGCAGTAGACTAGTTTCAGGGATCTACGAGCAGTACTTC	CASSRLVSGIYEQYF
TRBV15	TRBJ2-7	few	TRBD1	TGTGCCACCAGCAAGGACAGGGGGTCAACCTACGAGCAGTACTTC	CATSKDRGSTYEQYF
TRBV18	TRBJ2-1	few	TRBD2	TGTGCCAGCTCACCCTCGGGACTAGCGGGAGGGCTTCCCTACAATGAGCAGTTCTTC	CASSPSGLAGGLPYNEQFF
TRBV27	TRBJ2-6	-	TRBD1	TGTGCCAGCAGAGGACAGGGCGTGCTGAGGGCCAACGTCCTGACTTTC	CASRGQGVLRANVLTF
TRBV4-3	TRBJ2-7	-	TRBD1	TGCGCCAGCAGCCAAGGGGGACAGGGGGCGTACGAGCAGTACTTC	CASSQGGQGAYEQYF
TRBV7-2	TRBJ2-5	few	-	TGTGCCAGCACCCTGGGGGACCGCTACAAGAAAACCCAGTACTTC	CASTLGDRYKKTQYF
TRBV4-1	TRBJ2-5	-	-	TGCGCCAGCAGCCAAGTATCTAGCCAAGAGACCCAGTACTTC	CASSQVSSQETQYF
TRBV7-9	TRBJ2-3	few	-	TGTGCCAGCAGCCTGTGGGACACAAACACAGATACGCAGTATTTT	CASSLWDTNTDTQYF
TRBV29-1	TRBJ1-4	-	-	TGCAGCGCCGGGTCGGGTTCTAATGAAAAACTGTTTTTT	CSAGSGSNEKLFF
TRBV19	TRBJ1-5	-	TRBD1	TGTGCCAGTTCCCCCCGGACAGGCCACAATCAGCCCCAGCATTTT	CASSPRTGHNQPQHF
TRBV25-1	TRBJ2-1	-	TRBD2	TGTGCCAGCAGTGAATGGTCTAAGGGGACTAGCGGCTACAATGAGCAGTTCTTC	CASSEWSKGTSGYNEQFF